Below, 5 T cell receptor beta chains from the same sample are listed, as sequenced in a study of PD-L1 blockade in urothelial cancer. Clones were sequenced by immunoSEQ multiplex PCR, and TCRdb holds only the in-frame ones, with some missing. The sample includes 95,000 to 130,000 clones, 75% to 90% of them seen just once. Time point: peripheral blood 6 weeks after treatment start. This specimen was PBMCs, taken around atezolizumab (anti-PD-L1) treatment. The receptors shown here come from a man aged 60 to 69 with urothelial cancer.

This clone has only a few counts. CDR3 nucleotides: TGTGCCAGCAGTTTAGAGAGGGGAGGTTCAGGAGGCTACACCTTC. This gives the protein CASSLERGGSGGYTF. This chain links TRBV27 with TRBJ1-2; D might be TRBD1 (5 bases). This CDR3 is 15 amino acids long. Germline V gene sequence: CDR1 MNHEY, CDR2 SMNVEV (reference sequence). V lost 2 bases, J lost 8 bases, and 18 bases lay in between.

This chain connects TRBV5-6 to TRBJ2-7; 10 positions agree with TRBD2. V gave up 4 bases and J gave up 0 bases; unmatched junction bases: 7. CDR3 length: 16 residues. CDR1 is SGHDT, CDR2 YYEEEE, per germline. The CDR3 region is CASSIGLAVSSYEQYF. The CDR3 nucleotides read TGTGCCAGCAGCATCGGACTAGCGGTGAGCTCCTACGAGCAGTACTTC. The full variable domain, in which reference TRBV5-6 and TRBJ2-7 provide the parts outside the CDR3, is DAGVTQSPTHLIKTRGQQVTLRCSPKSGHDTVSWYQQALGQGPQFIFQYYEEEERQRGNFPDRFSGHQFPNYSSELNVNALLLGDSALYLCASSIGLAVSSYEQYFGPGTRLTVT.

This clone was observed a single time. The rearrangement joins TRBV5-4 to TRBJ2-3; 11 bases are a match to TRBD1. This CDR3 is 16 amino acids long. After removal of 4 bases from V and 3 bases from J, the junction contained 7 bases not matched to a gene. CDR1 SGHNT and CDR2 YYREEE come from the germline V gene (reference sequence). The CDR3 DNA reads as TGTGCCAGCAGCCCGCCGGGGACAGGGGGAACAGATACGCAGTATTTT. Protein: CASSPPGTGGTDTQYF.

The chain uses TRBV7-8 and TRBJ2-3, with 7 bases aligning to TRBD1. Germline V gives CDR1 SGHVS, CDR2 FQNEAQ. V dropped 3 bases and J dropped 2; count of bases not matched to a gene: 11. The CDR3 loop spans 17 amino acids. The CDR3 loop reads CASSFRDRARNTDTQYF. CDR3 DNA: TGTGCCAGCAGCTTTCGGGACAGAGCGAGGAACACAGATACGCAGTATTTT.

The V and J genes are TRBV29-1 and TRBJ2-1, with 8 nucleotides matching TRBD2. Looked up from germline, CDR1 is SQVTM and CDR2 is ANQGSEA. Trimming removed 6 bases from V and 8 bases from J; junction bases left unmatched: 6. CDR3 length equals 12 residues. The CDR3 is CSVVPAGDEQFF. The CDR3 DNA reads TGCAGCGTAGTCCCAGCGGGAGATGAGCAGTTCTTC.